This T cell receptor beta chain is drawn from a study of blood T cell repertoires in COVID-19. About the research overall: Specimens from acute and convalescent COVID-19 originated in the United States, Italy and Spain.

V lost 2 bases and J lost 2, with 10 bases in between. This CDR3 region has 14 residues. Germline loops: CDR1 ENHRY, CDR2 SYGVKD. Source study methods: Using reference gene primer amplification, nucleated cell counts were estimated. Libraries were prepared by immunoSEQ multiplex PCR; TCRdb keeps only in-frame clonotypes and omits some of them. D and trimming were read from the DNA, whereas the V and J calls and clone size are those reported in that table. Altogether about 180,000 clones are present, 88% being singletons, with the ten largest covering about 3.9%. The sequence was obtained from a woman aged 30 to 39 with acute or convalescent COVID-19. J is TRBJ2-7 and V is TRBV10-3, with D tentatively TRBD1 (6 bases). The sequenced material came from peripheral blood. The CDR3 nucleotides are TGTGCCATCAGTGAGACTGGACAGACCTACGAGCAGTACTTC. Translation: CAISETGQTYEQYF.